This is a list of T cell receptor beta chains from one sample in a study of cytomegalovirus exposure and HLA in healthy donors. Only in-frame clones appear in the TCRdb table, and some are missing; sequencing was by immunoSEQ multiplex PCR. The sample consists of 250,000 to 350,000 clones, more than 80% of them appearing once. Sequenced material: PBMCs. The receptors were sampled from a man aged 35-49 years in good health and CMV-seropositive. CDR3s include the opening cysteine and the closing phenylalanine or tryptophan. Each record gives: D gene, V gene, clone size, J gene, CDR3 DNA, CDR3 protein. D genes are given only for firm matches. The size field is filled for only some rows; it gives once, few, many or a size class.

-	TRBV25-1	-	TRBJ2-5	TGTGCCAGCAGTGAAGAGGACAGATACCAAGAGACCCAGTACTTC	CASSEEDRYQETQYF
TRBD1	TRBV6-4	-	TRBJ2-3	TGTGCCAGCAGTGACTCACAGGGGGCAGATACGCAGTATTTT	CASSDSQGADTQYF
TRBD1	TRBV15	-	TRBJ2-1	TGTGCCACCAGCACTATGACAGGGGGTTACAATGAGCAGTTCTTC	CATSTMTGGYNEQFF
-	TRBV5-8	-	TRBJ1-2	TGTGCCAGCAGCTTGGAACAGCCAACGACCTTC	CASSLEQPTTF
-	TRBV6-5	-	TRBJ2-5	TGTGCCAGCAGTCCGGGCGGGTTGGGGGCGGTGACCCAGTACTTC	CASSPGGLGAVTQYF
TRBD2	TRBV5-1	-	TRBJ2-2	TGCGCCAGCAGTATAGCGGGAGGCGGCACCGGGGAGCTGTTTTTT	CASSIAGGGTGELFF
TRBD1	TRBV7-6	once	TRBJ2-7	TGTGCCAGCAGCCGAGATGCGACAGGGGTCGAGCAGTACTTC	CASSRDATGVEQYF
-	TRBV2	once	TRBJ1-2	TGTGCCAGCAGTGAGTACCCCGAGGGCGGCTACACCTTC	CASSEYPEGGYTF
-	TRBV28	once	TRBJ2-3	TGTGCCAGCAGTTGGGTGGCGGCGGATACGCAGTATTTT	CASSWVAADTQYF
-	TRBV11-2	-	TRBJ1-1	TGTGCCAGCAGCCCCAGGACATTTAACACTGAAGCTTTCTTT	CASSPRTFNTEAFF
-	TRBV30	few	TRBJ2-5	TGTGCCTGGAAAAAATCAACAGGTTCGGCTCGAGAGACCCAGTACTTC	CAWKKSTGSARETQYF
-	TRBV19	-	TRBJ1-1	TGTGCCACCGCGGTTGAAGGGGTGGGGGGAACTGAAGCTTTCTTT	CATAVEGVGGTEAFF
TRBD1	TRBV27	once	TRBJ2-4	TGTGCCAGCAGCAGGACAGGGTGGAGAAACATTCAGTACTTC	CASSRTGWRNIQYF
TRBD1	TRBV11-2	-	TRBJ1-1	TGTGCCAGCAGCTTTAAACGACAGGGCCTATGGGAAGCTTTCTTT	CASSFKRQGLWEAFF
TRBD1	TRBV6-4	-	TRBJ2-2	TGTGCCAGCAGTGAACAGGGGATCACCGGGGAGCTGTTTTTT	CASSEQGITGELFF
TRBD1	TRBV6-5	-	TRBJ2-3	TGTGCCAGCAGTTCCGGGACAGCTTACACAGATACGCAGTATTTT	CASSSGTAYTDTQYF
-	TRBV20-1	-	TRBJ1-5	TGCAGTGCTGCACATGATCAGCCCCAGCATTTT	CSAAHDQPQHF
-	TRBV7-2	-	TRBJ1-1	TGTGCCAGCAGCTCCCGACTCCCGCAGACTGAAGCTTTCTTT	CASSSRLPQTEAFF
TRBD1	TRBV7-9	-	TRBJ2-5	TGTGCCAGCATAGGAGGCAGGGGGACCGGGGAGACCCAGTACTTC	CASIGGRGTGETQYF
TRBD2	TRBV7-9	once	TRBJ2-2	TGTGCCAGCAGCCATGAGGCTAGCGGGGTCAACACCGGGGAGCTGTTTTTT	CASSHEASGVNTGELFF
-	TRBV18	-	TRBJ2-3	TGTGCCAGCTCACCATTGGACAGATCACTAAAAGATACGCAGTATTTT	CASSPLDRSLKDTQYF
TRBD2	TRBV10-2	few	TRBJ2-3	TGCGCCAGCAGTCAAGCGGGAAGGCTAGATACGCAGTATTTT	CASSQAGRLDTQYF
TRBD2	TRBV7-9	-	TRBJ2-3	TGTGCCAGCAGCCGAACTAGCGGGAGCACAGATACGCAGTATTTT	CASSRTSGSTDTQYF
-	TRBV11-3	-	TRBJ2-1	TGTGCCAGCAGCTTAGATGCCAGGCCGTCCTACAATGAGCAGTTCTTC	CASSLDARPSYNEQFF
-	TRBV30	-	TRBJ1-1	TGTGCCCTCAACAGGCCGTCAACAGCTTTCTTT	CALNRPSTAFF
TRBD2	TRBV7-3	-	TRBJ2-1	TGTGCCAGCAGCTCGCGGACTAGCGGGAGGAATTACAATGAGCAGTTCTTC	CASSSRTSGRNYNEQFF
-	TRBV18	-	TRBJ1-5	TGTGCCAGCTCACCCGGGAGCAATCAGCCCCAGCATTTT	CASSPGSNQPQHF
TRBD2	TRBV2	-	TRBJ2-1	TGTGCCAGCAGTGGTGTAGCGGGGGAGTACAATGAGCAGTTCTTC	CASSGVAGEYNEQFF
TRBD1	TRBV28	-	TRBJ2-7	TGTGCCAGCTGCCGGGACAGGCTCTACGAGCAGTACTTC	CASCRDRLYEQYF
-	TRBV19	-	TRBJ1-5	TGTGCCAGTAGTTACAGGGTTCAGCCCCAGCATTTT	CASSYRVQPQHF
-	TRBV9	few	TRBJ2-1	TGTGCCAGCAGCGTAGCAGACTACAATGAGCAGTTCTTC	CASSVADYNEQFF
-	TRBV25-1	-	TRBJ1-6	TGTGCCAGCAGTGAATATCCCCCTTATTCACCCCTCCACTTT	CASSEYPPYSPLHF
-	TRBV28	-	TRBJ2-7	TGTGCCAGCAGCCAATCCTACGAGCAGTACTTC	CASSQSYEQYF
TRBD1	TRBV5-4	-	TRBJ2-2	TGTGCCAGCAGTCTGGCCGAGACAGGGTCCAACGGGGAGCTGTTTTTT	CASSLAETGSNGELFF
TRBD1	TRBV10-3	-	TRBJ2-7	TGTGCCATCAGCTCACCGGGACAGGGTTCCTACGAGCAGTACTTC	CAISSPGQGSYEQYF
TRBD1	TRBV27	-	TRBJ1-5	TGTGCCAGCTCACCGGGACAGGGCAATCAGCCCCAGCATTTT	CASSPGQGNQPQHF
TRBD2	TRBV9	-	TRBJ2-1	TGTGCCAGCAGCGCACTAGAGCGGGAGGGTCCCTACAATGAGCAGTTCTTC	CASSALEREGPYNEQFF
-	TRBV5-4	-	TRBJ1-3	TGTGCCAGCAGCTTGGCAGGGTCCTTAGGAAACACCATATATTTT	CASSLAGSLGNTIYF
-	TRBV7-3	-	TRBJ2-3	TGTGCCAGCAGCTTAGAGGACAGCCTAGTAGGCGCAGATACGCAGTATTTT	CASSLEDSLVGADTQYF
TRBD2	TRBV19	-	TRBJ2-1	TGTGCCAGTAGTGGGAGACTAGCGGGATACAATGAGCAGTTCTTC	CASSGRLAGYNEQFF
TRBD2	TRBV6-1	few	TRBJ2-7	TGTGCCAGCAGTGGACTAGCGGTATACCCTGGTGCTCTCAAACCCTACGAGCAGTACTTC	CASSGLAVYPGALKPYEQYF
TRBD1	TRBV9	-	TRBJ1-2	TGTGCCAGCAGCGTAAGGGACAGCTTAAACTATGGCTACACCTTC	CASSVRDSLNYGYTF